What follows is one T cell receptor beta chain and its context. Antigen: not known. The data are from a study of blood T cells in healthy people across ages. General observations from the study: For the donors, CMV status was unknown and possibly confounded expanded clonotype changes.

The donors, aged roughly 6 to 95, were healthy Caucasians from Russia. The V end lost 6 bases, the J end lost 4 bases, and 10 bases lay between the germline ends. Germline V gives CDR1 SNHLY, CDR2 FYNNEI. This CDR3 has 14 residues. PCR was performed a second time for about 7 to 11 cycles using a sample-barcoded 5' primer and a J-beta primer mix. TCRdb ran MiXCR on the 5' RACE reads and lists one entry per CDR3 protein. The sample comprises approximately 730,000 distinct CDR3 sequences, more than 40% of which are singletons, and roughly 20% rests with the top ten. The chain combines TRBV2 with TRBJ2-6; tentatively, D is TRBD1 (6 bases). The sequence derives from a woman aged 55-70 years in good health. The specimen was blood. The CDR3 region has the DNA TGTGCCAGCAGAACAGGGATAGGGGCCAACGTCCTGACTTTC. Its translation is CASRTGIGANVLTF.